Below are 8 T cell receptor beta chains sequenced from a single sample in a study of OX40 agonist ivuxolimab in advanced cancers. TCRdb keeps only in-frame clones here, not all; method: immunoSEQ multiplex PCR. Seen here are roughly 38,000 clones, approximately 82% observed once, and the top ten hold 1.8%. Sample: CD4+ or CD8+ T cells sorted from blood, taken in a trial of the OX40 agonist ivuxolimab. These receptors were taken from an adult with an advanced solid tumor such as melanoma, head and neck, liver or kidney cancer.

The chain combines TRBV7-2 with TRBJ2-3, with 7 bases lining up with TRBD2. The ends lost 2 bases at V and 2 bases at J; junction bases unmatched: 7. CDR3 length: 16 amino acids. CDR1 is SGHTA, CDR2 FQGNSA, per germline. In DNA form, the CDR3 reads TGTGCCAGCAGCTTAATTAGCAGCGGGGCCACAGATACGCAGTATTTT. It is translated as CASSLISSGATDTQYF. Complete variable domain (other parts from reference TRBV7-2 and TRBJ2-3): GAGVSQSPSNKVTEKGKDVELRCDPISGHTALYWYRQSLGQGLEFLIYFQGNSAPDKSGLPSDRFSAERTGGSVSTLTIQRTQQEDSAVYLCASSLISSGATDTQYFGPGTRLTVL.

Worth noting for this clone: An end of the junction differs from the germline gene, which may be a read error. This CDR3 reads CASTLAGAINTGELFF. As DNA, the CDR3 is TGTGCCAGCACCTTAGCGGGGGCCATAAACACCGGGGAGCTGTTTTTT. The chain joins TRBV11-2 to TRBJ2-2; TRBD2 matches 9 bases. The CDR3 runs 16 residues. The germline gives CDR1 SGHAT, CDR2 FQNNGV.

The CDR3 DNA sequence: TGTGCCAGCAGCCCCTTAGGCCTTTCCTACGAGCAGTACTTC. This translates into CASSPLGLSYEQYF. The chain couples TRBV7-9 to TRBJ2-7; unclear D gene. CDR3 length equals 14 residues. Trimming stripped 5 bases from V and 1 base from J, with 12 bases between. Germline CDR1 is SEHNR and CDR2 is FQNEAQ (reference sequence). Supplemented by reference TRBV7-9 and TRBJ2-7, the full variable domain reads DTGVSQNPRHKITKRGQNVTFRCDPISEHNRLYWYRQTLGQGPEFLTYFQNEAQLEKSRLLSDRFSAERPKGSFSTLEIQRTEQGDSAMYLCASSPLGLSYEQYFGPGTRLTVT.

The chain links TRBV6-1 to TRBJ2-1; 8 bases align to TRBD1. From germline, CDR1 is MNHNS and CDR2 SASEGT. V lost 6 bases to trimming and J lost 9 bases; unmatched junction nucleotides: 4. The CDR3 extends over 12 amino acids. CDR3 loop: CASRATGAEQFF. The CDR3 DNA follows: TGTGCCAGCAGGGCGACAGGGGCTGAGCAGTTCTTC.

The rearrangement uses TRBV2 and TRBJ1-6, with D tentatively TRBD1 (5 bases). The CDR3 runs 13 residues. Looked up from germline, CDR1 is SNHLY and CDR2 is FYNNEI. V lost 6 bases and J lost 7, with 10 bases in between. CDR3 nucleotides: TGTGCCAGCAGGTTCGGGGGGAATTCACCCCTCCACTTT. It codes for CASRFGGNSPLHF.

The V gene is TRBV30, the J gene TRBJ1-1; D perhaps matches TRBD1 (6 bases). Germline assignment: CDR1 GTSNPN and CDR2 SVGIG (reference sequence). The CDR3 is 14 residues long. Trimming stripped 5 bases from V and 0 bases from J, with 13 bases between. CDR3 coding DNA: TGTGCCTGGGCAAAGGACAGAATGAACACTGAAGCTTTCTTT. Translating gives CAWAKDRMNTEAFF.

This chain links TRBV4-1 with TRBJ1-3, with D tentatively TRBD1 (6 bases). Germline V gene sequence: CDR1 MGHRA, CDR2 YSYEKL. Between the trimmed V and J ends, which lost 4 bases and 4 bases, there was a span of 23 bases. The CDR3 totals 18 residues. The CDR3 region has the DNA TGCGCCAGCAGCCTCGCCCTCACAGGGTCAGGAGGAGGAAACACCATATATTTT. Translating it yields CASSLALTGSGGGNTIYF.

The sample holds one count of this clone. V and J are TRBV9 and TRBJ1-1; maybe TRBD1 (6 bases). The CDR3 is 13 amino acids. Germline V gene data show CDR1 as SGDLS and CDR2 as YYNGEE. With 2 bases removed from V and 6 bases from J, the gap between germline ends came to 11 bases. CDR3: CASSVTGSAEAFF. In DNA, the CDR3 is TGTGCCAGCAGCGTCACAGGGAGCGCTGAAGCTTTCTTT.